The 6 T cell receptor beta chains below come from one sample, sequenced in a study of shared clonotypes between healthy human individuals. The method was immunoSEQ multiplex PCR; TCRdb's version includes in-frame clones alone and lacks a portion of them. The sample shows 2 million to 2.5 million clones, around 93% of them seen only once. Specimen: naive CD4+ T cells from PBMCs. Subset meaning: CD45RA+ positively selected. These TCRs come from a man between 18 and 29 years old in good health. Some clones in this sample may be carry-over from other donors' samples.

The chain recombines TRBV6-5 with TRBJ2-7, with D tentatively TRBD2 (5 bases). Looked up from germline, CDR1 is MNHEY and CDR2 is SVGAGI. V dropped 7 bases and J dropped 0 bases, with 16 bases sitting between them. CDR3 length: 15 amino acids. The CDR3 spells CASNLLGPSSYEQYF. DNA of the CDR3: TGTGCCAGCAATCTACTAGGCCCCAGCTCCTACGAGCAGTACTTC.

This clone has just one count. The CDR3 is CASSPGQGETDTQYF. The CDR3 DNA reads TGTGCCAGCAGCCCCGGACAGGGGGAGACAGATACGCAGTATTTT. The genes are TRBV6-5 and TRBJ2-3; 10 bases fit TRBD1. This CDR3 has 15 amino acids. Germline V gene data show CDR1 as MNHEY and CDR2 as SVGAGI. Trimming took 6 bases from V and 3 from J; bases not matched to a gene: 6.

The chain combines TRBV19 with TRBJ2-7; D tentatively reads TRBD1 or TRBD2 (8 bases each). V shed 3 bases and J shed 3 bases, with 18 bases lying between them. The CDR3 is made up of 16 amino acids. The V gene's germline CDR1 is LNHDA and CDR2 SQIVND (reference sequence). The chain's CDR3 is CASSISGGTGDYEQYF. The DNA for the CDR3 is TGTGCCAGTAGTATTTCGGGAGGGACAGGAGACTACGAGCAGTACTTC.

The gene calls are TRBV7-6 and TRBJ2-1, with 8 bases matching TRBD2. This CDR3 contains 16 residues. Germline V lookup: CDR1 SGHVS, CDR2 FNYEAQ. The V gene end was trimmed by 5 bases and the J gene end by 4 bases; junction bases not matched to a gene: 10. The CDR3 DNA is TGTGCCAGCAGCGAGCTGAGCGGGAGAGGTTACAATGAGCAGTTCTTC. Protein sequence: CASSELSGRGYNEQFF.

This chain links TRBV19 with TRBJ2-7, with D possibly TRBD2 on 6 matching bases. Trimming removed 3 bases from V and 6 bases from J, with 18 bases in between. Germline V gene lookup returns CDR1 LNHDA and CDR2 SQIVND (reference sequence). The CDR3 runs to 15 residues. CDR3 in DNA: TGTGCCAGTAGTATCCGCTGGGGGGAGTCGTTCGAGCAGTACTTC. Protein product: CASSIRWGESFEQYF.

This sequence joins TRBV7-9 and TRBJ2-1, with 8 bases matching TRBD2. Trimming at V came to 1 base and at J to 3 bases, leaving 8 bases not matched to a gene. Germline lookup yields CDR1 SEHNR and CDR2 FQNEAQ (reference sequence). This CDR3 has 17 amino acids. CDR3 protein: CASSLEPLAGYYNEQFF. The CDR3 DNA is TGTGCCAGCAGCTTAGAACCTCTAGCGGGCTACTACAATGAGCAGTTCTTC. Drawing the rest from reference TRBV7-9 and TRBJ2-1, the complete variable domain is DTGVSQNPRHKITKRGQNVTFRCDPISEHNRLYWYRQTLGQGPEFLTYFQNEAQLEKSRLLSDRFSAERPKGSFSTLEIQRTEQGDSAMYLCASSLEPLAGYYNEQFFGPGTRLTVL.